The rows below give T cell receptor beta chains drawn from one sample of a study of blood T cell repertoires in COVID-19. Only in-frame clones appear in the TCRdb table, and some are missing; sequencing was by immunoSEQ multiplex PCR. The data contain about 67,000 clones, approximately 87% of them singletons. The sample comprised peripheral blood. The receptor source for this set is a man aged 50-60 years with active COVID-19. The CDR3 runs from the conserved cysteine through the conserved F or W. Each record gives: J gene, V gene, clone size, CDR3 protein. The size field is filled for only some rows; it gives once, few, many or a size class.

TRBJ2-1	TRBV21-1	once	CASSKFSYNEQFF
TRBJ1-5	TRBV30	.	CAWSKAGGYSNQPQHF
TRBJ2-1	TRBV2	.	CASSLTSGNLHNEQFF
TRBJ2-3	TRBV5-1	.	CASSFGGSTDTQYF
TRBJ2-5	TRBV6-5	few	CASSYAGGFWETQYF
TRBJ2-1	TRBV4-3	.	CASSQDDIRGEQFF
TRBJ2-2	TRBV5-4	.	CASSLVGGNGELFF
TRBJ1-1	TRBV7-9	many	CASSDRRNTEAFF
TRBJ2-1	TRBV5-1	.	CASSLPLKLSSGRAGEQFF
TRBJ2-1	TRBV13	.	CASRWAIYNEQFF
TRBJ2-1	TRBV7-9	.	CASSFWGDGSNNEQFF
TRBJ2-1	TRBV5-4	.	CASSFRTSGTTSYNEQFF
TRBJ2-1	TRBV4-1	.	CASSLIAGSTYNEQFF
TRBJ1-1	TRBV6-1	.	CASSEFGVAIWNTEAFF
TRBJ2-7	TRBV10-1	.	CASSPGLAGPYEQYF
TRBJ2-7	TRBV3-1/TRBV3-2	.	CASSQDPGGPYEQYF
TRBJ2-2	TRBV9	few	CASSVVAGGDTGELFF
TRBJ2-3	TRBV11-1	.	CASSLGGLDTQYF
TRBJ2-6	TRBV11-2	.	CASSSGLLSSGANVLTF
TRBJ2-7	TRBV4-2	once	CASSQDGRSSGSYEQYF
TRBJ2-3	TRBV28	.	CASSPGSFTDTQYF
TRBJ1-2	TRBV18	once	CASSPSGTGRNGYTF
TRBJ1-6	TRBV30	.	CACPRTGGSNSPLHF
TRBJ2-4	TRBV10-3	.	CAISSVPGQGLNIQYF
TRBJ1-1	TRBV11-2	.	CASTPGGTAFRTEAFF
TRBJ1-6	TRBV5-1	once	CASSLGAGRTNSPLHF
TRBJ2-1	TRBV7-6	once	CASSRTFKLAASYNEQFF
TRBJ2-5	TRBV7-9	.	CASSLNIETQYF
TRBJ2-1	TRBV4-1	.	CASSQDPGSGSNEQFF
TRBJ1-5	TRBV19	few	CASSTDGRGTPQHF
TRBJ2-1	TRBV30	.	CAWRGGSGSRNEQFF
TRBJ2-7	TRBV9	.	CASSVMASGGPYEQYF